The present T cell receptor beta chain was sequenced within a study of shared clonotypes between healthy human individuals (TCRdb year 2020). Regarding the study in general: A couple of women and a few men aged 18 to 49 years were included in the cohort. For each donor, CD4 naive and CD4 memory were each given three plates, CD8 naive was given two plates, and CD8 memory was given one plate. To estimate repertoire size and how much clonotype sharing occurs between individuals, the study deeply sequenced the blood TCR repertoires of 5 or 6 healthy adults. Different laboratories and diverse techniques were used to prepare libraries and sequence TCR repertoires, to increase sequencing depth and limit assay-specific biases. Each donor's leukapheresis produced roughly between roughly 0.85 and 9.5 billion PBMCs.

Concerning this clone: No cognate antigen has been identified for it. Nothing much larger sits one base from this clone, and base qualities are not available.

Study-wide findings and limitations: Sampling was restricted to blood, and TCR repertoires in tissues likely differ from the TCR repertoires found in blood. Sharing across several donors was observed for roughly 5.4% of naive CD4, under 4% of naive CD8, 2.3% of memory CD4, and less than 0.45% of memory CD8 clonotypes. Incomplete sequencing was indicated by rarefaction of sorted-subset datasets, despite the large sequencing depth. Naive subsets generally had larger estimated clonotype richness than memory subsets did. Because the study included a small number of donors, the genetic and exposure-history diversity represented was limited. Pairwise subsampling indicated that sequencing depth was expected to affect the degree of clonotype sharing among donors. Compared with non-shared clonotypes, clonotypes shared by all four sorted-subset donors had higher generation probabilities.

V was cut back by 7 bases and J by 7 bases, leaving a gap of 18 bases between them. Inclusive of the bounding cysteine and phenylalanine, the CDR3 is 14 residues long. Only the CDR3 region is kept as DNA, spanning 42 bases read in frame from base 1. The germline V gene (reference sequence) yields SGHKS for CDR1 and YYEKEE for CDR2. TCR CDR3 regions were amplified from genomic DNA by multiplex PCR using the deep immunoSEQ assay. For each cell subset, the extracted genomic DNA was distributed evenly across all wells of several immunoSEQ 96-well plates, and each plate served as one replicate. For sorted subsets, 200 to 250 ng of genomic DNA, equivalent to around 31,000 T cell genomes, went into each replicate PCR. Purified libraries were quantified with a Qubit 3.0 fluorometer, sized on a Bioanalyzer 2100, and re-quantified with the KAPA Library Quantification kit. Every immunoSEQ 96-well plate was sequenced on a dedicated single-read 150-cycle Illumina NextSeq 550 flow cell. Regarding the original processing steps: Because the immunoSEQ output included only junctional sequences and no quality scores, the filtering could not be the same as the filtering used for full-length reads. To assign V/J genes and CDR3, sequences were annotated against IMGT germline references using PyIR, a Python wrapper for IgBLAST v1.9. Reads were removed for weak V/J assignments (E-value above 1e-6), missing CDR3, stop codons, out-of-frame junctions, or ambiguous translated residues. V3J clonotypes were defined as sequences sharing the same inferred V gene, J gene, and CDR3 amino acid sequence. Percentage overlap between repertoires was calculated by dividing the number of shared unique clonotypes by the size of the smaller repertoire. Three approaches were used to assess repertoire richness: RTK rarefaction, the Chao1 estimator, and Recon v2.1 estimates of unobserved clonotypes. OLGA was used to compute generation probabilities for all TCRbeta clonotypes that the gDNA method yielded from several donors. What TCRdb holds here is the immuneACCESS table cut down to in-frame rearrangements. Part of the clones is not present; checked against another copy, under half of the missing clones reflect an unresolved V gene, and the others are unexplained. The V and J calls and clone size are taken from that table; D and trimming were inferred from the DNA. The sample profile shows about 730,000 clones; around 77% of them were found once. The ten largest account for about 1.7% of the sample.

The donors were healthy, HIV-negative adults with no recently reported acute infections or vaccinations. Every donor was a Caucasian adult living in Nashville, Tennessee, USA. CD4+ T cells were enriched by magnetic negative selection; naive cells were then positively selected on CD45RA, and the negative fraction formed the memory subset. After blood collection by leukapheresis, PBMCs were isolated using Ficoll-Histopaque density gradient centrifugation and then cryopreserved in the vapor phase of liquid nitrogen. Analytical flow cytometry was used to check the purity and quantity of every magnetically sorted T cell population. Each sorted fraction had its genomic DNA isolated and then quantified by UV absorbance on a Nanodrop 2000c.

The source of this sequence is a woman between 25 and 40 years old in good health. The sequence joins TRBV5-5 to TRBJ2-4; TRBD2 could be the D gene, as 5 bases match. Sequencing was carried out using memory CD4+ T cells sorted from blood. Sample cell subset or site, as interpreted from the label and publication: CD45RA-negative fraction. The nucleotide sequence reads TGTGCCAGCGGCCCCCCAGGCGGCGGGAACATTCAGTACTTC. It codes for CASGPPGGGNIQYF.